The clone carrying this T cell receptor beta chain is a singleton in its sample. Its specificity is not known. This entry is derived from a study of cytomegalovirus exposure and HLA in healthy donors. In the study overall: From donors who were HLA-typed, an early data release held around 80 million unique TCRs. Study results and limitations: It has been reported that TCR beta sequences accurately predicted the HLA-A and HLA-B alleles of most subjects. The study labeled approximately 150 TCR beta chains cytomegalovirus-associated. Earlier analysis looked at TCR beta V segments, and most were productive about 90% or about 30% of the time.

CDR3 length equals 15 residues. V lost 5 bases and J lost 0, with 13 bases in between. Germline values: CDR1 LNHNV, CDR2 YYDKDF (reference sequence). The PCR contained 60 Vbeta and 13 Jbeta primers. Profiled with immunoSEQ multiplex PCR; TCRdb holds only in-frame clones, not every one. This sample has roughly 150,000 clones; roughly 85% occur once, and the top ten carry approximately 2.5%. Sample: PBMCs. The clonotype comes from a man aged 25-45 years in good health and CMV-seropositive. The chain couples TRBV15 to TRBJ2-5; a weak D match, TRBD2 (5 bases). CDR3 coding DNA: TGTGCCACCAGCCCTCCCGAGGGCTACCAAGAGACCCAGTACTTC. Translation gives CATSPPEGYQETQYF.